The clone carrying this T cell receptor (beta chain) was detected a few times. What it binds is not known. During its preparation, the TCRbeta library received unique molecular identifiers. TCRdb re-analysed the PCR reads in MiXCR, keeping a single row per CDR3 protein. Of hundreds of thousands of distinct CDR3 sequences in the sample, about a tenth were seen once. The record originates from a study of T-cell reconstitution after alpha-beta-depleted transplantation in children. General observations from the study: Alpha-beta T cells about two months after transplant reportedly derived from several hundred expanded graft clones.

This CDR3 spans 18 amino acids. V shed 6 bases, J shed 4 bases, and the junction held 14 bases outside the gene matches. Germline V gene sequence: CDR1 SGHAT, CDR2 FQNNGV. The sequence came from a boy in the first two years of life with acute myeloid leukemia, due to receive a stem cell transplant. The chain recombines TRBV11-2 with TRBJ2-6, with 8 bases fitting TRBD2. This specimen consisted of PBMCs, obtained before TCRalphabeta/CD19-depleted stem cell transplant. CDR3 amino acids: CASRPLAGGATGANVLTF. The DNA of the CDR3 is TGTGCCAGCAGACCTCTAGCCGGGGGGGCGACCGGGGCCAACGTCCTGACTTTC. Drawing the rest from reference TRBV11-2 and TRBJ2-6, the complete variable domain is EAGVAQSPRYKIIEKRQSVAFWCNPISGHATLYWYQQILGQGPKLLIQFQNNGVVDDSQLPKDRFSAERLKGVDSTLKIQPAKLEDSAVYLCASRPLAGGATGANVLTFGAGSRLTVL.